This entry concerns a single T cell receptor (beta chain). The antigen this receptor binds is unknown. Base-call qualities are not available, and no considerably larger clone is one nucleotide away. The method was the immunoSEQ multiplex PCR assay. TCRdb limited this immuneACCESS table to in-frame rearrangements with V and J called. A share of clones is missing; checked studies link under half to unresolved V genes, and the rest is unexplained. The sample table contains under 90,000 clones; only one count was recorded for around 96% of them. The top ten hold under 0.2% of the sample. The CDR3 contains 16 residues, cysteine and phenylalanine counted. Solely the CDR3 DNA is kept, with 48 bases framed from the first base. V trim: 5 bases; J trim: 6 bases; unmatched bases: 12. According to the germline V gene, CDR1 reads SGHVS and CDR2 reads FNYEAQ. The sample originates from a study of technical replicates of blood from a handful of donors (dated by TCRdb to the late 2010s).

The sequenced material came from T cells isolated from PBMCs. The rearrangement joined TRBV7-6 to TRBJ2-5, with 10 bases aligning to TRBD1. The clonotype originates from a human donor in good health. The DNA is as follows: TGTGCCAGCAGCGGGTGGGGACAGGGGAAAGAAAAGACCCAGTACTTC. Its translation reads: CASSGWGQGKEKTQYF.